The rows below give T cell receptor beta chains drawn from one sample of a study of T-cell reconstitution after alpha-beta-depleted transplantation in children. A single record per CDR3 protein comes from TCRdb applying MiXCR to the PCR reads. The data hold around 300,000 distinct CDR3 sequences, with about 9.5% observed a single time. Sequencing was performed on PBMCs, taken before TCRalphabeta/CD19-depleted stem cell transplant. The receptor source for this set is a boy under two years old with acute myeloid leukemia, due to receive a stem cell transplant. CDR3s include the opening cysteine and the closing phenylalanine or tryptophan. A D gene is named only where the DNA matches it firmly.

V gene	J gene	D gene	CDR3 protein
TRBV5-1	TRBJ1-1	-	CASSLQGVGNTEAFF
TRBV6-7	TRBJ2-7	TRBD1	CASSALDRALKQYF
TRBV6-1	TRBJ2-7	TRBD1	CASSTQGAASYEQYF
TRBV20-1	TRBJ1-6	TRBD1	CSARVTGQHFSYNSPLHF
TRBV28	TRBJ2-7	TRBD1	CASSLGDRGGEQYF
TRBV28	TRBJ2-3	TRBD2	CASSLWGLAGLLSTDTQYF
TRBV7-8	TRBJ2-1	TRBD2	CASSLFSGTTNEQFF
TRBV12-3/TRBV12-4	TRBJ2-3	-	CASCLDVLADRSTDTQYF
TRBV14	TRBJ2-7	TRBD2	CASSRRTSGYYEQYF
TRBV20-1	TRBJ2-5	TRBD2	CRVGRLAGFTYQETQYF
TRBV28	TRBJ2-4	TRBD2	CASSLTSGWMNIQYF
TRBV7-9	TRBJ2-6	-	CASSPLGGTGANVLTF
TRBV28	TRBJ2-2	-	CASSFGAGELFF
TRBV23-1	TRBJ2-5	TRBD1	CASSHIPPGGQETQYF
TRBV28	TRBJ1-5	-	CASSFNVGLQPQHF
TRBV7-2	TRBJ2-3	-	CASSYRVVGSTDTQYF
TRBV7-9	TRBJ1-1	TRBD1	CASSLAWTGGTEAFF
TRBV7-2	TRBJ2-7	-	CASRGDISSYEQYF
TRBV4-2	TRBJ2-7	TRBD2	CASSAKGSGLADYEQYF
TRBV29-1	TRBJ2-7	TRBD1	CSVEGFRGRYEQYF
TRBV20-1	TRBJ2-7	-	CSARDSRQSVYF
TRBV7-2	TRBJ2-7	-	CASSLASGIDYEQYF
TRBV28	TRBJ2-7	TRBD2	CASSYPGLAGGYEQYF
TRBV10-3	TRBJ2-7	-	CAISGGGPYEQYF
TRBV7-9	TRBJ2-5	-	CASSPGGRDLKETQYF
TRBV5-4	TRBJ1-1	-	CASSFPDGGLGDTEAFF
TRBV12-3/TRBV12-4	TRBJ2-1	-	CASSLATVYNEQFF
TRBV9	TRBJ2-7	TRBD2	CASRSTLAGDTYEQYF
TRBV7-9	TRBJ2-3	-	CASTLDRPTDTQYF
TRBV7-9	TRBJ2-3	TRBD2	CASSSLAGSTDTQYF
TRBV7-3	TRBJ2-5	TRBD2	CASSALPGGETQYF
TRBV24-1	TRBJ2-2	TRBD1	CATSDLHQGTGGPGELFF
TRBV24-1	TRBJ2-1	-	CATSDFQEQFF
TRBV7-9	TRBJ2-1	-	CASSLVRENEQFF
TRBV12-3/TRBV12-4	TRBJ2-7	TRBD1	CASSLAGTAYEQYF
TRBV2	TRBJ2-4	TRBD1	CASSEGDRVKNIQYF
TRBV7-2	TRBJ1-1	-	CASSKGTNTEAFF
TRBV12-3/TRBV12-4	TRBJ1-5	-	CASSSGEPQHF
TRBV28	TRBJ1-4	-	CASVLLNEKLFF
TRBV4-2	TRBJ2-1	-	CASSQEKGYNEQFF
TRBV11-1	TRBJ1-1	-	CASSLGDFWGFRGTEAFF
TRBV5-1	TRBJ2-4	-	CASSLEMGTKNIQYF
TRBV29-1	TRBJ2-3	-	CSVVRLGADTQYF
TRBV13	TRBJ2-7	TRBD1	CASREQGYEQYF